What follows is one TCR beta chain and its context. Its antigen is currently unknown. Everyone who donated was a Caucasian adult who lived in Nashville, Tennessee. The data were taken from a study of shared clonotypes between healthy human individuals. Background on the study: There were three CD4 naive, three CD4 memory, two CD8 naive and one CD8 memory plates per donor. Findings and limits, study-wide: Blood was the sole source, and tissue repertoires probably differ.

Using immunoSEQ multiplex PCR, the repertoire was profiled, and TCRdb retains in-frame clones only, with some absent. The table has about 2,500,000 clones, 85% to 95% seen once. V lost 3 bases to trimming and J lost 7 bases, with 14 bases between them. CDR3 size: 14 residues. Germline assignment: CDR1 WNHNN and CDR2 SYGVQD (reference sequence). The rearrangement joins TRBV10-1 to TRBJ2-3; possibly TRBD1 for D (5 bases). Sequenced: naive CD4+ T cells sorted from blood. Subset specified: CD45RA+ positively selected. The receptor was isolated from a young man in good health. Written as DNA, the CDR3 is TGCGCCAGCAGTGACGACAGTAAATCTAATACGCAGTATTTT. Its protein is CASSDDSKSNTQYF.